The rows below give T cell receptor beta chains drawn from one sample of a study of blood T cell repertoires in COVID-19. Generated by immunoSEQ multiplex PCR, the TCRdb table keeps only in-frame clones and is missing some. Among about 180,000 clones listed, approximately 84% were seen once. The specimen sequenced was peripheral blood. The receptors originated from a woman between 45 and 60 years old with COVID-19, enrolled during active disease. Both conserved end residues are part of each CDR3. D genes are given only for firm matches. Rows may omit the clone size; those that give it use once, few, many or a size class.

D | J | V | size | CDR3 | DNA
TRBD1 | TRBJ1-4 | TRBV18 | - | CASSLGQGSREKLFF | TGTGCCAGCTCACTAGGACAGGGATCGCGTGAAAAACTGTTTTTT
TRBD2 | TRBJ2-7 | TRBV9 | once | CASSEGLAYEQYF | TGTGCCAGCAGCGAGGGACTAGCCTACGAGCAGTACTTC
TRBD1 | TRBJ1-6 | TRBV28 | - | CASSSPGQVQLNSPLHF | TGTGCCAGCAGTTCCCCGGGACAGGTCCAGCTCAATTCACCCCTCCACTTT
TRBD1 | TRBJ1-1 | TRBV5-4 | few | CASRSELQGVTEAFF | TGTGCCAGCAGGTCTGAATTACAGGGGGTAACTGAAGCTTTCTTT
TRBD2 | TRBJ2-1 | TRBV3-1/TRBV3-2 | - | CASSLLSGGASEQFF | TGTGCCAGCAGCCTACTAAGCGGGGGGGCATCTGAGCAGTTCTTC
TRBD1 | TRBJ1-2 | TRBV27 | - | CASRLTGGGYGYTF | TGTGCCAGCAGATTGACAGGGGGAGGCTATGGCTACACCTTC
- | TRBJ1-5 | TRBV5-1 | few | CASSLDGDSGQPQHF | TGCGCCAGCAGCTTGGACGGGGATAGTGGTCAGCCCCAGCATTTT
- | TRBJ1-2 | TRBV28 | few | CASSLSGVGAGDYGYTF | TGTGCCAGCAGTTTGTCTGGGGTGGGGGCGGGGGACTATGGCTACACCTTC
TRBD1 | TRBJ2-7 | TRBV4-3 | - | CASSQTTGGLYEQYF | TGCGCCAGCAGCCAAACAACAGGGGGCCTCTACGAGCAGTACTTC
TRBD2 | TRBJ2-3 | TRBV9 | - | CASSVTSGGTSTDTQYF | TGTGCCAGCAGCGTTACTAGCGGGGGGACTAGCACAGATACGCAGTATTTT
- | TRBJ1-1 | TRBV3-1/TRBV3-2 | - | CASSQAGITEAFF | TGTGCCAGCAGCCAAGCAGGGATCACTGAAGCTTTCTTT
TRBD2 | TRBJ2-5 | TRBV4-3 | - | CASSLRLAGVEETQYF | TGCGCCAGCAGCCTGCGACTAGCGGGGGTGGAAGAGACCCAGTACTTC
- | TRBJ1-5 | TRBV19 | - | CARGKNQPQHF | TGTGCCAGGGGCAAAAATCAGCCCCAGCATTTT
TRBD1 | TRBJ1-5 | TRBV4-1 | - | CASSQGQGAGQPQHF | TGCGCCAGCAGCCAAGGGCAGGGGGCAGGTCAGCCCCAGCATTTT
- | TRBJ1-4 | TRBV7-2 | - | CASSLVGQTTNEKLFF | TGTGCCAGCAGCTTAGTGGGGCAGACAACTAATGAAAAACTGTTTTTT
- | TRBJ2-3 | TRBV7-2 | - | CASSKASTDTQYF | TGTGCCAGCAGCAAAGCTAGCACAGATACGCAGTATTTT
- | TRBJ1-5 | TRBV4-2 | - | CASSQGQPNQPQHF | TGTGCCAGCAGCCAGGGACAACCCAATCAGCCCCAGCATTTT
- | TRBJ2-2 | TRBV10-3 | - | CAIRQGTGELFF | TGTGCCATCAGGCAGGGCACCGGGGAGCTGTTTTTT
TRBD2 | TRBJ2-2 | TRBV6-2/TRBV6-3 | - | CASSYQFGLAPNTGELFF | TGTGCCAGCAGTTACCAATTCGGACTAGCGCCGAACACCGGGGAGCTGTTTTTT
TRBD2 | TRBJ2-7 | TRBV19 | - | CASSIRGDSYEQYF | TGTGCCAGTAGTATCCGGGGGGATTCCTACGAGCAGTACTTC
- | TRBJ2-7 | TRBV7-3 | - | CASHCRGTYEQYF | TGTGCCAGCCATTGTAGGGGGACCTACGAGCAGTACTTC
TRBD1 | TRBJ2-5 | TRBV7-6 | - | CASSLGGQGALETQYF | TGTGCCAGCAGCTTAGGGGGACAGGGGGCTCTGGAGACCCAGTACTTC
- | TRBJ2-7 | TRBV7-2 | - | CASSSPLGYEQYF | TGTGCCAGCAGCTCACCCCTAGGCTACGAGCAGTACTTC
TRBD1 | TRBJ2-7 | TRBV7-9 | - | CASSLGDSYEQYF | TGTGCCAGCAGCTTAGGGGACAGCTACGAGCAGTACTTC
TRBD1 | TRBJ1-4 | TRBV5-4 | - | CASRDRTRDEKLFF | TGTGCCAGTCGGGACAGGACGAGGGATGAAAAACTGTTTTTT
- | TRBJ2-5 | TRBV6-5 | - | CASRSAQGETQYF | TGTGCCAGCAGATCAGCCCAGGGAGAGACCCAGTACTTC
- | TRBJ2-5 | TRBV19 | - | CASSIGGVGETQYF | TGTGCCAGTAGTATAGGCGGGGTGGGGGAGACCCAGTACTTC
TRBD1 | TRBJ1-5 | TRBV5-4 | - | CASSRGGQGSNQPQHF | TGTGCCAGCAGCCGCGGAGGACAGGGCAGTAATCAGCCCCAGCATTTT
- | TRBJ1-1 | TRBV5-1 | - | CASRRGGENTEAFF | TGCGCCAGCAGACGGGGAGGGGAGAACACTGAAGCTTTCTTT
- | TRBJ1-1 | TRBV28 | - | CASSVPGGRAEAFF | TGTGCCAGCAGTGTCCCGGGAGGAAGGGCTGAAGCTTTCTTT
TRBD1 | TRBJ2-7 | TRBV11-2 | - | CASSEGQGIHYEQYF | TGTGCCAGCAGCGAGGGACAGGGGATCCACTACGAGCAGTACTTC
- | TRBJ2-1 | TRBV11-2 | few | CASAAGTNNEQFF | TGTGCCAGCGCGGCGGGGACCAACAATGAGCAGTTCTTC
- | TRBJ1-5 | TRBV4-1 | - | CASSQAVNQPQHF | TGCGCCAGCAGCCAAGCGGTTAATCAGCCCCAGCATTTT
TRBD1 | TRBJ1-1 | TRBV5-4 | - | CASTAGQGAVNTEAFF | TGTGCCAGCACCGCAGGACAGGGGGCGGTGAACACTGAAGCTTTCTTT
- | TRBJ1-1 | TRBV29-1 | - | CSVESQGIVAFF | TGCAGCGTTGAAAGCCAGGGCATCGTAGCTTTCTTT
TRBD1 | TRBJ2-7 | TRBV3-1/TRBV3-2 | - | CASSQPGQGAHEQYF | TGTGCCAGCAGCCAACCGGGACAGGGGGCCCACGAGCAGTACTTC
- | TRBJ1-6 | TRBV11-3 | - | CASSLSQYNSPLHF | TGTGCCAGCAGCCTGAGCCAATATAATTCACCCCTCCACTTT
- | TRBJ2-2 | TRBV30 | - | CAWIGGLANTGELFF | TGTGCCTGGATCGGGGGGCTCGCGAACACCGGGGAGCTGTTTTTT
- | TRBJ1-6 | TRBV27 | - | CASSPTGLGSPLHF | TGTGCCAGCAGTCCCACAGGGCTCGGGTCACCCCTCCACTTT
TRBD1 | TRBJ2-7 | TRBV30 | once | CAWATWDRTYEQYF | TGTGCCTGGGCGACTTGGGACAGGACCTACGAGCAGTACTTC
TRBD1 | TRBJ1-1 | TRBV24-1 | - | CATLWDRDSYTEAFF | TGTGCCACCCTGTGGGACAGGGACTCTTACACTGAAGCTTTCTTT
- | TRBJ1-4 | TRBV6-6 | - | CASSDSAPTNEKLFF | TGTGCCAGCAGTGACAGTGCCCCAACTAATGAAAAACTGTTTTTT
TRBD2 | TRBJ2-5 | TRBV3-1/TRBV3-2 | - | CASSHSGRGTSSETQYF | TGTGCCAGCAGCCATTCCGGGAGAGGGACTAGCAGCGAGACCCAGTACTTC
TRBD1 | TRBJ2-2 | TRBV9 | - | CASSVGRTGRTGELFF | TGTGCCAGCAGCGTAGGCCGGACAGGGCGAACCGGGGAGCTGTTTTTT
- | TRBJ2-2 | TRBV4-1 | - | CASSRSDRPLTGELFF | TGCGCCAGCAGCCGGTCAGACAGACCCTTGACCGGGGAGCTGTTTTTT
TRBD1 | TRBJ1-3 | TRBV9 | once | CASSVGDSAGNTIYF | TGTGCCAGCAGCGTAGGGGACAGCGCAGGAAACACCATATATTTT
- | TRBJ1-5 | TRBV30 | - | CAWSVQGNNQPQHF | TGTGCCTGGAGTGTACAGGGTAACAATCAGCCCCAGCATTTT
- | TRBJ1-1 | TRBV7-9 | - | CASSSSQAPNTEAFF | TGTGCCAGCAGCTCCTCCCAGGCTCCGAACACTGAAGCTTTCTTT